This passage covers 12 T cell receptor beta chains from one sample sequenced in a study of Graves' ophthalmopathy and Graves' hyperthyroidism. The sequenced template was RNA, covering the TCR beta CDR3 region. First-round RT-PCR with HTBI primers preceded a second-round multiplex PCR. Each CDR3 protein gets one entry after TCRdb re-called the multiplex PCR reads with MiXCR. The data contain over a million distinct CDR3 sequences, about 40% of them singletons. The sample consisted of peripheral blood or thyroid tissue (not recorded which). These receptor sequences come from an adult man with Graves' hyperthyroidism.

V and J are TRBV12-3 or TRBV12-4 and TRBJ1-1, with D uncertain. Trimming took 1 base from V and 3 from J, leaving 9 bases between them. The CDR3 is 14 amino acids. The CDR3 DNA is TGTGCCAGCAGTTTAGTGGAGTCGCACACTGAAGCTTTCTTT. It is translated as CASSLVESHTEAFF.

The V call is TRBV7-2, the J call TRBJ2-5, with D maybe TRBD2 (6 bases). Germline CDR1 and CDR2: SGHTA and FQGNSA. The CDR3 has 16 residues. Deletions cut 6 bases from V and 5 bases from J, with 22 bases between. CDR3 nucleotide sequence: TGTGCCAGCAGTTACTCTGTGGCGGGGTTGGAGGAGACCCAGTACTTC. Encoded protein: CASSYSVAGLEETQYF. Variable domain in full (rest from reference TRBV7-2 and TRBJ2-5): GAGVSQSPSNKVTEKGKDVELRCDPISGHTALYWYRQSLGQGLEFLIYFQGNSAPDKSGLPSDRFSAERTGGSVSTLTIQRTQQEDSAVYLCASSYSVAGLEETQYFGPGTRLLVL.

There are a few counts of this clonotype. The junction departs from the called germline gene at one end, perhaps through a read error. The chain employs TRBV10-2 and TRBJ2-7; 8 bases fit TRBD2. Germline V gene lookup returns CDR1 WSHSY and CDR2 SAAADI. This CDR3 spans 17 amino acids. The CDR3, as DNA: TGTGCCAGCAGTTCCCCTCCCCTGGCGGGGGGATCCTACGAGCAGTACTTC. Translated, it gives CASSSPPLAGGSYEQYF.

The gene calls are TRBV5-1 and TRBJ2-7; the D call may be TRBD1 or TRBD2 (5 bases each). CDR3 length equals 14 residues. Germline-derived CDR1 and CDR2 are SGHRS and YFSETQ. V lost 6 bases and J 2 bases, leaving 15 bases between the germline ends. The CDR3 DNA sequence: TGCGCCAGCACCATTGAGTTGGGGGCCTACGAGCAGTACTTC. Translating gives CASTIELGAYEQYF.

J is TRBJ1-5 and V is TRBV20-1; D is unresolved. The germline gives CDR1 DFQATT, CDR2 SNEGSKA (reference sequence). V was pared by 1 base and J by 3 bases, with 7 bases between. This CDR3 is 13 amino acids long. The DNA for the CDR3 is TGCAGTGCTAGAGTGGACCCCAATCAGCCCCAGCATTTT. This gives the protein CSARVDPNQPQHF.

This clonotype was recorded many times. The chain is built from TRBV10-3 and TRBJ2-7; 8 bases fit TRBD2. CDR3 length: 15 amino acids. V gave up 6 bases and J gave up 3 bases; unmatched junction bases: 10. The V gene's germline CDR1 is ENHRY and CDR2 SYGVKD. The CDR3 is CAIRITSGTNYEQYF. The CDR3 nucleotides read TGTGCCATCAGGATAACTAGCGGAACAAACTACGAGCAGTACTTC.

This chain connects TRBV29-1 to TRBJ2-5, with D perhaps matching TRBD2 (5 bases). Trimming removed 4 bases at V and 7 bases at J, with 7 bases between. The CDR3 has 10 residues. Germline CDR1 SQVTM, CDR2 ANQGSEA. The CDR3 DNA is TGCAGCGTTGGCGGAGGGACCCAGTACTTC. It encodes CSVGGGTQYF.

The chain carries TRBV7-2 and TRBJ2-7, with D tentatively TRBD2 (7 bases). The germline V gene has CDR1 SGHTA and CDR2 FQGNSA. This CDR3 contains 13 residues. Trimming stripped 2 bases from V and 8 bases from J, with 13 bases between. The CDR3 spells CASSLRGAVQQYF. The CDR3 nucleotides are TGTGCCAGCAGCTTACGGGGGGCGGTGCAGCAGTACTTC. Filled out from reference TRBV7-2 and TRBJ2-7, the complete variable domain reads GAGVSQSPSNKVTEKGKDVELRCDPISGHTALYWYRQSLGQGLEFLIYFQGNSAPDKSGLPSDRFSAERTGGSVSTLTIQRTQQEDSAVYLCASSLRGAVQQYFGPGTRLTVT.

This clonotype was detected many times. The gene calls are TRBV5-4 and TRBJ1-1; D is ambiguous. This CDR3 region has 12 residues. Trimming removed 1 base from V and 10 bases from J, with 11 bases in between. From germline, CDR1 is SGHNT and CDR2 YYREEE (reference sequence). The CDR3 here is CASSLWAGAAFF. The DNA of the CDR3 is TGTGCCAGCAGCTTGTGGGCCGGAGCAGCTTTCTTT.

To note about this clonotype: This is likely a read error, given that the CDR3 carries no conserved phenylalanine or tryptophan at its end. As DNA, the CDR3 is TGTGCCAGCAGTCCCCTCGGGGTAAGATCACCCCTCCACCTT. Residues: CASSPLGVRSPLHL. The chain recombines TRBV7-9 with TRBJ1-6, with D unresolved. The CDR3 covers 14 residues. Germline-derived CDR1 and CDR2 are SEHNR and FQNEAQ (reference sequence). V gave up 6 bases and J gave up 10 bases, with 16 bases separating them.

This clonotype was seen at least ten times. V is TRBV4-1 and J is TRBJ1-6; D is undetermined. This CDR3 is built from 13 residues. Germline loops: CDR1 MGHRA, CDR2 YSYEKL. Trimming pared 4 bases from V and 9 bases from J, leaving 10 bases between. Here the CDR3 DNA reads TGCGCCAGCAGCCCCGGGATGGGTTCACCCCTCCACTTT. This codes for CASSPGMGSPLHF.

This clonotype showed up many times. J is TRBJ1-4 and V is TRBV7-8, with D perhaps TRBD1 (6 bases). Trimming removed 5 bases from V and 2 bases from J, with 21 bases in between. This CDR3 spans 18 amino acids. Germline loops: CDR1 SGHVS, CDR2 FQNEAQ. Here the CDR3 reads CASSTNRAGAQTNEKLFF. As DNA, the CDR3 is TGTGCCAGCAGCACCAACAGGGCAGGGGCGCAGACTAATGAAAAACTGTTTTTT.